These 30 T cell receptor beta chains were sequenced from one sample in a study of CD8 T cells in Susac syndrome. Random hexamers primed reverse transcription of about 0.5 to 1 ug RNA. TCRdb re-called the immunoSEQ multiplex PCR reads through MiXCR, storing one row per CDR3 protein. Among 190,000 or so distinct CDR3 sequences listed, roughly 95% were seen once. Sequences were obtained from CD4+ T cells from PBMCs. The source of these receptors is a human donor with multiple sclerosis.

The chain employs TRBV20-1 and TRBJ2-1, with 9 bases matching TRBD2. CDR3 size: 14 residues. The junction had 7 bases not matched to a gene; V was cut back by 5 bases and J by 5 bases. CDR1 and CDR2 from the germline V gene are DFQATT and SNEGSKA (reference sequence). The CDR3 DNA reads as TGCAGTGCTTTCGGGCGGGGGGGCGACAATGAGCAGTTCTTC. It specifies CSAFGRGGDNEQFF.

The CDR3 coding sequence is TGCAGTGCTCTACTAGCGGGAGTGTACGAGCAGTACTTC. Encoded protein: CSALLAGVYEQYF. This sequence joins TRBV20-1 and TRBJ2-7, with 11 bases identical to TRBD2. The length of the CDR3 is 13 residues. Looked up from germline, CDR1 is DFQATT and CDR2 is SNEGSKA (reference sequence). Trimming cost V 5 bases and J 4 bases; bases outside gene matches: 4.

The chain has TRBV7-2 and TRBJ2-7; D gene uncertain. The length of the CDR3 is 13 residues. Germline V gene sequence: CDR1 SGHTA, CDR2 FQGNSA. V lost 2 bases and J 6 bases, leaving 11 bases between the germline ends. This CDR3 is CASSLQELLEQYF. The CDR3 region has the DNA TGTGCCAGCAGCTTACAGGAGCTCCTCGAGCAGTACTTC.

This clonotype was picked up a small number of times. V is TRBV4-2 and J is TRBJ2-1, with D perhaps matching TRBD2 (6 bases). Looked up from germline, CDR1 is LGHNA and CDR2 is YNFKEQ. Trimming took off 4 bases at V and 3 bases at J, with 13 bases between the two ends. The CDR3 totals 15 residues. In DNA, the CDR3 is TGTGCCAGCAGCCTGAAGGAGGGCGACTACAATGAGCAGTTCTTC. Translating gives CASSLKEGDYNEQFF.

The table lists this clonotype with a few counts. The rearrangement uses TRBV20-1 and TRBJ2-5; D is perhaps TRBD1 (6 bases). This CDR3 region has 12 residues. The V gene's germline CDR1 is DFQATT and CDR2 SNEGSKA (reference sequence). The V and J ends lost 6 bases and 4 bases respectively, with 12 bases between them. The CDR3 sequence is CSARGAAETQYF. Written as DNA, the CDR3 is TGCAGTGCCAGGGGAGCGGCAGAGACCCAGTACTTC.

CDR3 in DNA: TGTGCCAGCAGCCGGGGTAGGGGGCTTTCACCCCTCCACTTT. Its protein product is CASSRGRGLSPLHF. The chain links TRBV27 to TRBJ1-6, with 7 nucleotides matching TRBD1. The CDR3 runs 14 residues. The V segment lost 6 bases and the J segment 9 bases; nucleotides outside the gene matches: 8. Germline CDR1 and CDR2: MNHEY and SMNVEV (reference sequence).

The rearrangement links TRBV6-6 to TRBJ2-5; D unclear. The CDR3 is 13 amino acids. Between the trimmed V and J ends, which lost 4 bases and 5 bases, there was a span of 11 bases. Germline V gene sequence: CDR1 MNHNY, CDR2 SVGAGI (reference sequence). CDR3: CASSFPTGETQYF. The DNA for the CDR3 is TGTGCCAGCAGTTTCCCCACCGGGGAGACCCAGTACTTC.

The chain carries TRBV20-1 and TRBJ2-5; 8 nucleotides line up with TRBD1. The CDR3 runs 13 residues. Germline lookup yields CDR1 DFQATT and CDR2 SNEGSKA (reference sequence). The trim removed 6 bases at V and 5 bases at J, leaving 8 bases unmatched. This CDR3 is CSAPPRGRETQYF. CDR3 in DNA: TGCAGTGCCCCGCCCAGGGGGCGGGAGACCCAGTACTTC.

The chain uses TRBV3-1 and TRBJ2-7, with 7 bases aligning to TRBD2. CDR3 length: 14 amino acids. The V and J ends lost 4 bases and 2 bases, in that order; junction bases with no gene match: 5. The germline CDR1 and CDR2 sequences are LGHDT and YNNKEL (reference sequence). The DNA of the CDR3 is TGTGCCAGCAGCCCGAGGCTAGCGGCCTACGAGCAGTACTTC. It specifies CASSPRLAAYEQYF.

This clonotype was picked up one time. The chain carries TRBV30 and TRBJ1-2; D uncertain. This CDR3 is 17 amino acids long. CDR1 and CDR2 (germline): GTSNPN, SVGIG (reference sequence). The ends were cut back, 2 bases at V and 1 base at J, with 20 bases in the middle. The CDR3 here is CAWSMPAYRSLNYGYTF. The CDR3 region has the DNA TGTGCCTGGAGTATGCCGGCTTACAGAAGCCTTAACTATGGCTACACCTTC.

This chain joins TRBV11-1 and TRBJ2-7, with 11 bases fitting TRBD2. The CDR3 length is 16 residues. V gave up 5 bases and J gave up 6 bases; unmatched junction bases: 12. Germline V CDR1 and CDR2: SGHAT, FQDESV (reference sequence). The CDR3 is CASSERGSGRAREQYF. The CDR3 nucleotides are TGTGCCAGCAGCGAGCGAGGTAGCGGGAGGGCTCGCGAGCAGTACTTC.

This clonotype was seen just once. The V gene is TRBV30, the J gene TRBJ2-7; 10 nucleotides agree with TRBD1. Germline V lookup: CDR1 GTSNPN, CDR2 SVGIG (reference sequence). The CDR3 runs 11 residues. Losses at the gene ends were 8 bases for V and 7 bases for J; bases not matched to a gene: 5. The DNA of the CDR3 is TGTGCCACGGACAGGGGGGTGGAGCAGTACTTC. Residues: CATDRGVEQYF.

The chain combines TRBV20-1 with TRBJ2-1; the D is unclear. CDR1 and CDR2 from the germline V gene are DFQATT and SNEGSKA (reference sequence). V lost 3 bases to trimming and J lost 5 bases, with 11 bases between them. The CDR3 is made up of 13 amino acids. The CDR3 DNA follows: TGCAGTGCTAGTGATTGGAGAAACAATGAGCAGTTCTTC. Residues: CSASDWRNNEQFF.

The rearrangement joins TRBV29-1 to TRBJ2-1; TRBD1 is a possible D gene (6 bases). CDR3 length: 17 amino acids. Germline V lookup: CDR1 SQVTM, CDR2 ANQGSEA. V lost 8 bases, J lost 0 bases, and 23 bases lay in between. The CDR3 region is CSLVGGSRLSSYNEQFF. The CDR3 DNA sequence: TGCAGCCTGGTAGGGGGTTCGCGCCTGAGCTCCTACAATGAGCAGTTCTTC.

For the CDR3, the DNA is TGCGCCAGCAGCTTTCTAGCGGGCTACACCAATGAGCAGTTCTTC. Protein product: CASSFLAGYTNEQFF. J is TRBJ2-1 and V is TRBV5-1; 8 bases align to TRBD2. CDR1 is SGHRS, CDR2 YFSETQ, per germline. V lost 2 bases, J lost 6 bases, and 7 bases stayed unmatched. CDR3 length: 15 amino acids.

The V gene is TRBV20-1, the J gene TRBJ2-7, with 7 bases fitting TRBD1. The CDR3 runs to 14 residues. Germline CDR1 is DFQATT and CDR2 is SNEGSKA (reference sequence). The J segment lost 0 bases and the V segment lost 2 bases, leaving 4 bases of the junction unmatched. The CDR3 sequence: CSARTGAPSYEQYF. CDR3 coding DNA: TGCAGTGCTAGAACAGGGGCCCCCTCCTACGAGCAGTACTTC.

This sequence joins TRBV25-1 and TRBJ1-2; the match to TRBD1 covers 7 bases. CDR3 length equals 14 residues. V was clipped by 7 bases and J by 4 bases; unmatched bases: 9. Germline CDR1 is MGHDK and CDR2 is SYGVNS. The CDR3 sequence is CASTADRVGYGYTF. DNA of the CDR3: TGTGCCAGCACCGCTGACAGGGTAGGCTATGGCTACACCTTC.

This chain links TRBV27 with TRBJ2-1, with unresolved D. The V gene's germline CDR1 is MNHEY and CDR2 SMNVEV (reference sequence). The CDR3 extends over 15 amino acids. The ends were cut back, 2 bases at V and 2 bases at J, with 10 bases in the middle. In DNA, the CDR3 is TGTGCCAGCAGTTTAGGGCGGCAGACCTACAATGAGCAGTTCTTC. Its translation is CASSLGRQTYNEQFF.

The CDR3 sequence is CFRYEQYF. CDR3 sequence (DNA): TGTTTTCGCTACGAGCAGTACTTC. The V gene is TRBV2, the J gene TRBJ2-7; D remains unclear. Germline values: CDR1 SNHLY, CDR2 FYNNEI. The CDR3 runs to 8 residues.

This chain links TRBV24-1 with TRBJ2-7; 11 bases match TRBD1. The germline V gene has CDR1 KGHDR and CDR2 SFDVKD. The CDR3 spans 14 residues. Trimming took 2 bases from V and 6 from J; bases not matched to a gene: 2. The CDR3 reads CATSDSGTGGEQYF. As DNA, the CDR3 is TGTGCCACCAGTGATTCCGGGACAGGGGGCGAGCAGTACTTC.

The gene calls are TRBV3-1 and TRBJ2-5; 11 positions match TRBD2. J lost 5 bases, V lost 11 bases, and 19 bases had no gene match. This CDR3 comprises 17 residues. Germline-derived CDR1 and CDR2 are LGHDT and YNNKEL (reference sequence). The CDR3 protein is CAAAGGTSGGPGETQYF. The CDR3 nucleotides read TGTGCCGCCGCCGGAGGGACTAGCGGAGGGCCCGGGGAGACCCAGTACTTC.

This chain uses TRBV7-9 with TRBJ2-7; D could derive from TRBD1 or TRBD2 (5 bases each). The CDR3 sequence is 14 residues long. Germline CDR1 and CDR2: SEHNR and FQNEAQ (reference sequence). With 4 bases removed from V and 6 bases from J, the gap between germline ends came to 16 bases. CDR3 DNA: TGTGCCAGCAGCTCCGGGACCTCCCTGGTCGAGCAGTACTTC. Translated, it gives CASSSGTSLVEQYF.

CDR3 region: CASSVTRRSPQHF. For the CDR3, the DNA is TGTGCCAGCAGTGTGACCCGCCGAAGCCCCCAGCATTTT. The rearrangement joins TRBV27 to TRBJ1-5; D not certain. Germline V gene lookup returns CDR1 MNHEY and CDR2 SMNVEV (reference sequence). The CDR3 has 13 amino acids. V lost 5 bases and J 10 bases, leaving 15 bases between the germline ends.

The rearrangement joins TRBV12-3 or TRBV12-4 to TRBJ2-1, with 10 bases fitting TRBD1. J gave up 7 bases and V 1 base, and 7 bases lay outside the gene matches. This CDR3 spans 16 amino acids. The CDR3 DNA is TGTGCCAGCAGTTTAGGCGACAGGGGGCTTGGGAATGAGCAGTTCTTC. Residues: CASSLGDRGLGNEQFF.

V is TRBV30 and J is TRBJ1-5; D is ambiguous. The length of the CDR3 is 13 residues. From germline, CDR1 is GTSNPN and CDR2 SVGIG (reference sequence). V lost 3 bases and J lost 0, with 6 bases in between. The CDR3 loop is CAWRGLSNQPQHF. The DNA for the CDR3 is TGTGCCTGGAGAGGGCTTAGCAATCAGCCCCAGCATTTT.

The chain employs TRBV6-5 and TRBJ2-2, with TRBD2 as a possible D gene (6 bases). Deletions cut 0 bases from V and 6 bases from J, with 14 bases between. This CDR3 region has 16 residues. Germline V gene data show CDR1 as MNHEY and CDR2 as SVGAGI. DNA of the CDR3: TGTGCCAGCAGTTACTCGAGAGGGAGGAGGTCCGGGGAGCTGTTTTTT. It yields the protein CASSYSRGRRSGELFF.

The gene calls are TRBV15 and TRBJ2-3, with 9 nucleotides matching TRBD1. Germline CDR1 reads LNHNV; CDR2 reads YYDKDF (reference sequence). J gave up 4 bases and V 4 bases, and 3 bases lay outside the gene matches. There are 14 residues in the CDR3. The CDR3 DNA is TGTGCCACCAGCAAAAACAGGGGGCCAGATACGCAGTATTTT. Amino acids: CATSKNRGPDTQYF.

The rearrangement joins TRBV29-1 to TRBJ2-2; the D gene is possibly TRBD2 (5 bases). CDR3 length: 14 residues. The germline V gene encodes CDR1 SQVTM and CDR2 ANQGSEA. V dropped 8 bases and J dropped 2 bases, with 15 bases sitting between them. The CDR3, as DNA: TGCAGCTCAAAGGACGGACTCAACACCGGGGAGCTGTTTTTT. Its protein is CSSKDGLNTGELFF.

The chain employs TRBV5-6 and TRBJ1-3, with D possibly matching TRBD1 (5 bases). Germline CDR1 SGHDT, CDR2 YYEEEE. This CDR3 has 14 residues. Trimming cost V 3 bases and J 6 bases, with 13 bases left between them. CDR3 bases: TGTGCCAGCAGCTCCCAGGGTTTTCCAAACACCATATATTTT. It specifies CASSSQGFPNTIYF.

The chain has TRBV7-7 and TRBJ2-1, with 9 bases lining up with TRBD2. CDR3 length equals 15 residues. Germline lookup yields CDR1 SSHAT and CDR2 FNYEAQ (reference sequence). Unmatched junction bases numbered 8, after V lost 1 base and J lost 10 bases. The CDR3 region is CASSLEGLASSEQFF. The DNA for the CDR3 is TGTGCCAGCAGCTTAGAGGGACTAGCTTCATCCGAGCAGTTCTTC. The whole variable domain, remainder taken from reference TRBV7-7 and TRBJ2-1, is GAGVSQSPRYKVTKRGQDVTLRCDPISSHATLYWYQQALGQGPEFLTYFNYEAQPDKSGLPSDRFSAERPEGSISTLTIQRTEQRDSAMYRCASSLEGLASSEQFFGPGTRLTVL.